The 12 T cell receptor beta chains below come from one sample, sequenced in a study of identifying expanded T cells in peripheral blood. Sequencing used immunoSEQ multiplex PCR; TCRdb keeps in-frame clones, though not all of them. The sample consists of roughly 56,000 clones, about 83% of them appearing once. Material: blood. The receptors were sampled from a person between 18 and 75 years old in good health.

The CDR3 region is CASRQGRFSTDTQYF. The CDR3 bases are TGTGCCAGCAGACAGGGTCGGTTTAGCACAGATACGCAGTATTTT. The chain has TRBV27 and TRBJ2-3; D is perhaps TRBD1 (6 bases). The CDR3 runs 15 residues. Germline assignment: CDR1 MNHEY and CDR2 SMNVEV (reference sequence). Trimming took off 6 bases at V and 0 bases at J, with 13 bases between the two ends.

The gene calls are TRBV6-5 and TRBJ1-1; no reliable D call. CDR3 length: 15 residues. Germline values: CDR1 MNHEY, CDR2 SVGAGI. Trimming removed 0 bases from V and 0 bases from J, with 8 bases in between. CDR3 loop: CASSYSKKMNTEAFF. CDR3 sequence (DNA): TGTGCCAGCAGTTACTCAAAGAAAATGAACACTGAAGCTTTCTTT.

The chain couples TRBV23-1 to TRBJ2-7, with D hard to call. TRBV23-1 is sorted into the ORF group, with uncertain function. The V gene lost 4 bases and the J gene lost 8 bases, with 3 bases spanning the gap. The CDR3 extends over 9 amino acids. CDR3 loop: CASSRQQYF. CDR3 nucleotides: TGCGCCAGCAGTCGCCAGCAGTACTTC.

V usage is TRBV6-1 and J usage is TRBJ2-5; possible D gene TRBD1, 6 bases. Trimming stripped 6 bases from V and 7 bases from J, with 15 bases between. Germline CDR1 is MNHNS and CDR2 is SASEGT. The CDR3 totals 13 residues. The CDR3 reads CASSGQNLGTQYF. DNA of the CDR3: TGTGCCAGCAGCGGACAGAACCTGGGGACCCAGTACTTC.

V usage is TRBV7-9 and J usage is TRBJ2-2; no clear D. The CDR3 has 13 amino acids. The V end lost 3 bases, the J end lost 7 bases, and 9 bases lay between the germline ends. Germline loops: CDR1 SEHNR, CDR2 FQNEAQ (reference sequence). DNA for the CDR3: TGTGCCAGCAGCTTGGAACCGGACGGGGAGCTGTTTTTT. It encodes CASSLEPDGELFF.

The chain recombines TRBV5-6 with TRBJ1-4, with a tentative D call TRBD1 (6 bases). In germline, CDR1 is SGHDT, CDR2 YYEEEE. CDR3 length equals 13 residues. V lost 5 bases and J 4 bases, leaving 9 bases between the germline ends. CDR3 protein: CASSTGLNEKLFF. DNA for the CDR3: TGTGCCAGCAGTACAGGGCTTAATGAAAAACTGTTTTTT.

The gene calls are TRBV6-1 and TRBJ1-1; 9 positions match TRBD1. Trimming at V came to 5 bases and at J to 8 bases, leaving 3 bases not matched to a gene. CDR1 MNHNS and CDR2 SASEGT come from the germline V gene. This CDR3 region has 12 residues. DNA of the CDR3: TGTGCCAGCAGTCTCGGACAGGGGGAAGCTTTCTTT. Translated, it gives CASSLGQGEAFF.

The V and J genes are TRBV18 and TRBJ2-1; 8 nucleotides match TRBD1. This CDR3 is built from 16 residues. J lost 1 base, V lost 3 bases, and 5 bases had no gene match. CDR1 and CDR2 (germline): KGHSH, LQKENI. The CDR3 loop reads CASSPSGGSSYNEQFF. For the CDR3, the DNA is TGTGCCAGCTCACCTTCAGGGGGCAGTTCCTACAATGAGCAGTTCTTC. Together with reference TRBV18 and TRBJ2-1, the CDR3 gives the full variable domain: NAGVMQNPRHLVRRRGQEARLRCSPMKGHSHVYWYRQLPEEGLKFMVYLQKENIIDESGMPKERFSAEFPKEGPSILRIQQVVRGDSAAYFCASSPSGGSSYNEQFFGPGTRLTVL.

CDR3 coding DNA: TGTGCCAGCAGCCGCCGGACAGGGAATTACGAGCAGTACGTC. Translation: CASSRRTGNYEQYV. The J gene is TRBJ2-7, the V gene TRBV11-1; 8 nucleotides line up with TRBD1. CDR3 length: 14 amino acids. Germline trimming cut 5 bases from V and 4 bases from J; bases unmatched to any gene: 7. From germline, CDR1 is SGHAT and CDR2 FQDESV (reference sequence).

The genes are TRBV27 and TRBJ2-7; D gene unclear. This CDR3 has 16 amino acids. Germline CDR1 reads MNHEY; CDR2 reads SMNVEV (reference sequence). Between the trimmed V and J ends, which lost 2 bases and 0 bases, there was a span of 14 bases. In DNA, the CDR3 is TGTGCCAGCAGTTTAAAGGGCGGTGCGAGCTCCTACGAGCAGTACTTC. It codes for CASSLKGGASSYEQYF.

The V and J genes are TRBV14 and TRBJ1-1, with D perhaps TRBD1 (5 bases). Trimming pared 1 base from V and 4 bases from J, leaving 16 bases between. The germline CDR1 and CDR2 sequences are SGHDN and FVKESK. The CDR3 loop spans 16 amino acids. CDR3 amino acids: CASSQGLGQGGTEAFF. The CDR3 nucleotides read TGTGCCAGCAGCCAAGGATTAGGCCAGGGTGGCACTGAAGCTTTCTTT.

This chain links TRBV5-8 with TRBJ2-5; TRBD2 is a possible D gene (6 bases). Germline lookup yields CDR1 SGHTS and CDR2 YDEGEE. Deletions cut 2 bases from V and 2 bases from J, with 10 bases between. The CDR3 totals 14 residues. The DNA of the CDR3 is TGTGCCAGCAGCTTTCCCGGGACTCAAGAGACCCAGTACTTC. As protein: CASSFPGTQETQYF.